This section outlines one T cell receptor (beta chain) sequence together with its context. The sample belongs to a study of control samples from healthy donors and cancer patients. The protocol was immunoSEQ multiplex PCR, while the TCRdb copy is restricted to in-frame clones and leaves out a portion. The sample lists 150,000 or so clones; over 85% were seen once. What was sequenced was blood. The sequence was obtained from a man in his forties in good health.

The DNA for the CDR3 is TGTGCCAGCTCACCGGGGGACAGAGTTTTAGAGACCCAGTACTTC. This sequence encodes CASSPGDRVLETQYF. The chain is built from TRBV18 and TRBJ2-5, with 7 bases lining up with TRBD1. CDR1 KGHSH and CDR2 LQKENI come from the germline V gene. J gave up 4 bases and V 3 bases, and 8 bases lay outside the gene matches. CDR3 size: 15 residues.